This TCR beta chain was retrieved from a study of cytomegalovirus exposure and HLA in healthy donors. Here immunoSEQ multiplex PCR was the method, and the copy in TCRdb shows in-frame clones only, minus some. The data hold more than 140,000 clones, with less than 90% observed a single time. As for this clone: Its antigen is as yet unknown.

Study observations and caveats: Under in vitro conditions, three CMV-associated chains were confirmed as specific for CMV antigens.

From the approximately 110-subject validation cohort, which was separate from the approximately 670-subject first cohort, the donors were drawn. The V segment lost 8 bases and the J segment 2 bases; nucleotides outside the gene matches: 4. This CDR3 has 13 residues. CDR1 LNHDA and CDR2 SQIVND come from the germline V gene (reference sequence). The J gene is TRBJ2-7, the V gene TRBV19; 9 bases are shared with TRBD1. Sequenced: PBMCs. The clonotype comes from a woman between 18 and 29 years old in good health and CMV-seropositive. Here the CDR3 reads CASGQGPTYEQYF. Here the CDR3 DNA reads TGTGCCAGTGGACAGGGGCCTACCTACGAGCAGTACTTC. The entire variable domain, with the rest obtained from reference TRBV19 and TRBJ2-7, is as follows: DGGITQSPKYLFRKEGQNVTLSCEQNLNHDAMYWYRQDPGQGLRLIYYSQIVNDFQKGDIAEGYSVSREKKESFPLTVTSAQKNPTAFYLCASGQGPTYEQYFGPGTRLTVT.